This T cell receptor (beta chain) was obtained from a study of CD8 T cells in ankylosing spondylitis. General study points: Seemingly distinctive of ankylosing spondylitis blood was a TCR beta motif formed by eight highly homologous variants.

This clonotype was recorded at least ten times. No antigen is known for it. Quantitative 5'-RACE was performed with molecular barcodes, and it yielded the TCR beta libraries. TCRdb re-called the 5' RACE reads through MiXCR, storing one row per CDR3 protein. This table has about 500,000 distinct CDR3 sequences, approximately 12% appearing once. Trimming cost V 3 bases and J 7 bases, with 9 bases left between them. The germline V gene has CDR1 SQVTM and CDR2 ANQGSEA. The CDR3 has 12 residues. The rearrangement links TRBV29-1 to TRBJ2-2; D is perhaps TRBD1 or TRBD2 (5 bases each). Sequenced sample: blood, either unsorted or a sorted T cell fraction (not recorded which). The clonotype comes from a male donor with ankylosing spondylitis. CDR3 region: CSVDRAGGELFF. For the CDR3, the DNA is TGCAGCGTTGACAGGGCGGGCGGGGAGCTGTTTTTT.